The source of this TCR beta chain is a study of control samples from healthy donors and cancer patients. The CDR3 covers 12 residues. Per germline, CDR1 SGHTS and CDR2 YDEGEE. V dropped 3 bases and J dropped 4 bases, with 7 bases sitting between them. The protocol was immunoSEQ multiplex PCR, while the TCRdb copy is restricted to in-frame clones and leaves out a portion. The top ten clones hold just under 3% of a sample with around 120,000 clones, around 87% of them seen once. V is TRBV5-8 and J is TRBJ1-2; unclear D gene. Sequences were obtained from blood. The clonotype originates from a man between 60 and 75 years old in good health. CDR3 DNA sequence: TGTGCCAGCAGCTCGACTTCCTATGGCTACACCTTC. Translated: CASSSTSYGYTF.